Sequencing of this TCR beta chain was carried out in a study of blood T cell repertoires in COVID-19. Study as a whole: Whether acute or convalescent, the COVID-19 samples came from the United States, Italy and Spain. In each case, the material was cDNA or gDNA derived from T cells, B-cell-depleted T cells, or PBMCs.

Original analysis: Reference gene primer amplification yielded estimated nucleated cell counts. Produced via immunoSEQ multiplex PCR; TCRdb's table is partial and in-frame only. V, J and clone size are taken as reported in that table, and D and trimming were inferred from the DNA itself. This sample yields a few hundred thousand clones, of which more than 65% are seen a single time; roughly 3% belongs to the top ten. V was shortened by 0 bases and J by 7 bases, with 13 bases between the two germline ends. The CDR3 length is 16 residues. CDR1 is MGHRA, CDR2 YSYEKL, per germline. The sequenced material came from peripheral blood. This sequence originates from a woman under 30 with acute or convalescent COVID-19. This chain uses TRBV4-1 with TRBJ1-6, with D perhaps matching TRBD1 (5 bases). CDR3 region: CASSQDEQGKNSPLHF. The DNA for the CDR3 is TGCGCCAGCAGCCAAGATGAGCAGGGAAAAAATTCACCCCTCCACTTT.